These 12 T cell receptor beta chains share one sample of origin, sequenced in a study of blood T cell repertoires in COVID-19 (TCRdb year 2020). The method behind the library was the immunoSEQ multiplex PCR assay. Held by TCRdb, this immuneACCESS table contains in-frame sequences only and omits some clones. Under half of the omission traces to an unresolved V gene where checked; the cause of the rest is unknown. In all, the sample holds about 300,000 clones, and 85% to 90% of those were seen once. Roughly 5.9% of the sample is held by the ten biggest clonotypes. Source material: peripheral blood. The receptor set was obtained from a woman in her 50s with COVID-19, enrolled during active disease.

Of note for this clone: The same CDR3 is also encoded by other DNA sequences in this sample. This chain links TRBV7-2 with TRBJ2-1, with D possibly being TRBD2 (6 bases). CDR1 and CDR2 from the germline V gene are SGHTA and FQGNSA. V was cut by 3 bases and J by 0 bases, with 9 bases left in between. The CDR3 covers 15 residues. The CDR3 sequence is CASSFSGSSYNEQFF. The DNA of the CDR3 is TGTGCCAGCAGCTTTAGCGGAAGCTCCTACAATGAGCAGTTCTTC.

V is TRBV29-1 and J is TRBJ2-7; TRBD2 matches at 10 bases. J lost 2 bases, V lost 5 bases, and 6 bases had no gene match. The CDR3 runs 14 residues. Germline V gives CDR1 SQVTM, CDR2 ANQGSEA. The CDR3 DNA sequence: TGCAGCGTTTGGATAGGGACTAGCGCCTACGAGCAGTACTTC. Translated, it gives CSVWIGTSAYEQYF.

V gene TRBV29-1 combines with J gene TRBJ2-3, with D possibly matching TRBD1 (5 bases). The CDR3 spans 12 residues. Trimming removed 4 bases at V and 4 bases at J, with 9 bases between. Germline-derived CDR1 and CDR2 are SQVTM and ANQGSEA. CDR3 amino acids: CSVVSGPDTQYF. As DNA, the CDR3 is TGCAGCGTTGTTTCAGGGCCAGATACGCAGTATTTT.

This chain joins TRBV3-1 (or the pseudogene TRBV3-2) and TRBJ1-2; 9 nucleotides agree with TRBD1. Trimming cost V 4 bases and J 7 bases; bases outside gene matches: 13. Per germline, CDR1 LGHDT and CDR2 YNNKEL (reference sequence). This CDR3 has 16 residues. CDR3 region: CASSLKQGASLRGYTF. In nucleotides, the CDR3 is TGTGCCAGCAGCCTGAAACAGGGGGCTTCGCTTCGTGGCTACACCTTC.

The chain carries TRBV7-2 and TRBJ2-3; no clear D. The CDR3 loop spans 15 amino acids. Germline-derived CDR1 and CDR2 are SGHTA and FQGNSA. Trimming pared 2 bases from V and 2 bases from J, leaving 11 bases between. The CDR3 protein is CASSLMLSDTDTQYF. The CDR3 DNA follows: TGTGCCAGCAGCTTAATGTTGAGCGACACAGATACGCAGTATTTT.

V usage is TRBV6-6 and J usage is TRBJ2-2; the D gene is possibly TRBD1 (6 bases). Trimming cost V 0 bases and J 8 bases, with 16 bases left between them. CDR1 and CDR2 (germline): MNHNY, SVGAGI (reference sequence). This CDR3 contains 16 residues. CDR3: CASSYSLQGPGGELFF. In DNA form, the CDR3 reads TGTGCCAGCAGTTACTCCCTACAGGGACCTGGGGGGGAGCTGTTTTTT.

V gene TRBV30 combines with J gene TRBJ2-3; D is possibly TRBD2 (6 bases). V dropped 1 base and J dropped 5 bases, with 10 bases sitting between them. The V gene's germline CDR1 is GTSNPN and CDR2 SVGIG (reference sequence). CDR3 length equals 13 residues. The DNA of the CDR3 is TGTGCCTGGAGTGGCGGGGCCAAAGATACGCAGTATTTT. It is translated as CAWSGGAKDTQYF.

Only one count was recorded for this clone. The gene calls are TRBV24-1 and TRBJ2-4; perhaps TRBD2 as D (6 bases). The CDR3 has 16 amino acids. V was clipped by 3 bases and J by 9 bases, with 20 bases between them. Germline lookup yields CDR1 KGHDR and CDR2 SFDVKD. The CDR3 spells CATSDPESGPGGIQYF. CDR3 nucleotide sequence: TGTGCCACCAGTGATCCCGAGTCAGGGCCCGGGGGCATTCAGTACTTC.

CDR3 region: CASSLVAGDDTGELFF. CDR3 coding DNA: TGTGCCAGCAGCTTAGTAGCGGGAGATGACACCGGGGAGCTGTTTTTT. The chain joins TRBV11-3 to TRBJ2-2; 9 nucleotides agree with TRBD2. The V and J ends lost 1 base and 3 bases, in that order; junction bases with no gene match: 3. This CDR3 comprises 16 residues. Germline V gene sequence: CDR1 SGHNT, CDR2 YENEEA.

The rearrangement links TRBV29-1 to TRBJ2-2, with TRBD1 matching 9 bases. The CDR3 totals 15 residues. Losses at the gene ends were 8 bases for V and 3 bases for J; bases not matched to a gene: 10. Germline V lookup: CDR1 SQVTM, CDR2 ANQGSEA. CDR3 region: CSIRSGQGYTGELFF. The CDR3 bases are TGCAGCATAAGATCGGGACAGGGTTACACCGGGGAGCTGTTTTTT.

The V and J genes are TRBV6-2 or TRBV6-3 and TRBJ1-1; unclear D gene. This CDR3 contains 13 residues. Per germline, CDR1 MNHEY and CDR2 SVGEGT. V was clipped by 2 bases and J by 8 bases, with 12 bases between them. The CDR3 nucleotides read TGTGCCAGCAGTTACCCCAATCCCAGGGAAGCTTTCTTT. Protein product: CASSYPNPREAFF.

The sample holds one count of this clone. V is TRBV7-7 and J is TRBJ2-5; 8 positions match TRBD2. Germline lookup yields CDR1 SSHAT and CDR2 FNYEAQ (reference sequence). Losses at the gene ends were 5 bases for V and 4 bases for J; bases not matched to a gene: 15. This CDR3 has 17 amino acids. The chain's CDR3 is CASSADSGRAGGETQYF. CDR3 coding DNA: TGTGCCAGCAGCGCCGACTCGGGCAGGGCGGGAGGAGAGACCCAGTACTTC.